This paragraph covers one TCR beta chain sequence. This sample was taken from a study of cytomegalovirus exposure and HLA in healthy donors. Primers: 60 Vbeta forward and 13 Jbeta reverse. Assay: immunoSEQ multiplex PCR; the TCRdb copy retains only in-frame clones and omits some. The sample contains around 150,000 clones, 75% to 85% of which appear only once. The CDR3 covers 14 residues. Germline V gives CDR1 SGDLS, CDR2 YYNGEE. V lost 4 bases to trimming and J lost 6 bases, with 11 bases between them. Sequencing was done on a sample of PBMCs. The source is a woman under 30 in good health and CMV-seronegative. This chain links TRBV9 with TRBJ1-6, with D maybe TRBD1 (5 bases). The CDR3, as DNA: TGTGCCAGCAGCCCGCGGGGGGGTAATTCACCCCTCCACTTT. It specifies CASSPRGGNSPLHF.